The rows below give T cell receptor beta chains drawn from one sample of a study of TIL therapy for anti-PD-1-resistant metastatic lung cancer. Sequencing used immunoSEQ multiplex PCR; TCRdb keeps in-frame clones, though not all of them. Found here are under 55,000 clones, roughly 78% of them singletons; the top ten hold about 5%. The input for sequencing was blood, taken at baseline. The receptors were sampled from a woman between 30 and 79 years old with non-small cell lung cancer. Both conserved end residues are part of each CDR3. The order of the fields is J gene, clone size, D gene, V gene, CDR3 DNA, CDR3 protein. D genes are given only for firm matches. Expanded clones are given a class, and other clones once, few, many or no size at all.

J gene: TRBJ1-5
clone size: .
D gene: .
V gene: TRBV9
CDR3 DNA: TGTGCCAGCAGCGGTACAGGGAAGCAGCCCCAGCATTTT
CDR3 protein: CASSGTGKQPQHF

J gene: TRBJ2-1
clone size: .
D gene: .
V gene: TRBV28
CDR3 DNA: TGTGCCAGCAGTTTACTCCATGAGCAGTTCTTC
CDR3 protein: CASSLLHEQFF

J gene: TRBJ2-7
clone size: .
D gene: .
V gene: TRBV6-5
CDR3 DNA: TGTGCCAGCAGTTACTCGAAGAGCAGATCGTCCTACGAGCAGTACTTC
CDR3 protein: CASSYSKSRSSYEQYF

J gene: TRBJ2-1
clone size: .
D gene: TRBD2
V gene: TRBV30
CDR3 DNA: TGTGCCTCGCCTGGACTAGCGGGGGATGAGCAGTTCTTC
CDR3 protein: CASPGLAGDEQFF

J gene: TRBJ2-7
clone size: .
D gene: TRBD1
V gene: TRBV19
CDR3 DNA: TGTGCCAGTAGTCAACAGACAGGGTGGGGCGAGCAGTACTTC
CDR3 protein: CASSQQTGWGEQYF

J gene: TRBJ2-1
clone size: .
D gene: TRBD1
V gene: TRBV5-4
CDR3 DNA: TGTGCCAGCAGCGTGGGACAGTCCCCCAATGAGCAGTTCTTC
CDR3 protein: CASSVGQSPNEQFF

J gene: TRBJ2-5
clone size: .
D gene: TRBD2
V gene: TRBV6-1
CDR3 DNA: TGTGCCAGCAGTGGGCTCGGACTAGCGCCGGAGACCCAGTACTTC
CDR3 protein: CASSGLGLAPETQYF

J gene: TRBJ1-1
clone size: .
D gene: .
V gene: TRBV19
CDR3 DNA: TGTGCCAGTAACCCCCGGGCGGAGGGTGAAGCTTTCTTT
CDR3 protein: CASNPRAEGEAFF

J gene: TRBJ1-2
clone size: .
D gene: TRBD1
V gene: TRBV10-3
CDR3 DNA: TGTGCCATCAGTCTCGGGACAGGGTTTGGCTACACCTTC
CDR3 protein: CAISLGTGFGYTF

J gene: TRBJ1-4
clone size: .
D gene: .
V gene: TRBV6-6
CDR3 DNA: TGTGCCAGCAGGAGTCCTAATGAAAAACTGTTTTTT
CDR3 protein: CASRSPNEKLFF

J gene: TRBJ2-3
clone size: .
D gene: .
V gene: TRBV7-3
CDR3 DNA: TGTGCCAGCAGCTTAACAGGCGGGGCGACCACAGATACGCAGTATTTT
CDR3 protein: CASSLTGGATTDTQYF

J gene: TRBJ2-7
clone size: few
D gene: .
V gene: TRBV28
CDR3 DNA: TGTGCCAGCAGCAGACCACTAGTCACCTACGAGCAGTACTTC
CDR3 protein: CASSRPLVTYEQYF

J gene: TRBJ2-5
clone size: few
D gene: TRBD2
V gene: TRBV6-5
CDR3 DNA: TGTGCCAGCAGCCAGAGCGGGAGGATCCCAGAGACCCAGTACTTC
CDR3 protein: CASSQSGRIPETQYF

J gene: TRBJ1-2
clone size: .
D gene: TRBD1
V gene: TRBV11-2
CDR3 DNA: TGTGCCAGCAGCTTAGTCAGGGGGGAGTATGGCTACACCTTC
CDR3 protein: CASSLVRGEYGYTF

J gene: TRBJ2-7
clone size: .
D gene: TRBD2
V gene: TRBV7-9
CDR3 DNA: TGTGCCAGCAGCTTACGGGACGGCGGGGGGGACTACGAGCAGTACTTC
CDR3 protein: CASSLRDGGGDYEQYF

J gene: TRBJ2-5
clone size: .
D gene: .
V gene: TRBV5-1
CDR3 DNA: TGCGCCAGCAGCTCTTCAGCGGGCCAAGAGACCCAGTACTTC
CDR3 protein: CASSSSAGQETQYF

J gene: TRBJ2-7
clone size: .
D gene: TRBD2
V gene: TRBV6-5
CDR3 DNA: TGTGCCAGCAGTTCCCGTACTAGCGGGGGCTCCTACGAGCAGTACTTC
CDR3 protein: CASSSRTSGGSYEQYF

J gene: TRBJ2-3
clone size: .
D gene: .
V gene: TRBV5-1
CDR3 DNA: TGCGCCAGCAGCTTGTCAGGCACAGATACGCAGTATTTT
CDR3 protein: CASSLSGTDTQYF

J gene: TRBJ2-7
clone size: .
D gene: TRBD1
V gene: TRBV6-5
CDR3 DNA: TGTGCCAGCAGCCAATCCTGGAACAGGGGCTACGAGCAGTACTTC
CDR3 protein: CASSQSWNRGYEQYF

J gene: TRBJ1-1
clone size: once
D gene: TRBD1
V gene: TRBV5-1
CDR3 DNA: TGCGCCAGCAGCTTCTCCAGGGGGGTCACTGAAGCTTTCTTT
CDR3 protein: CASSFSRGVTEAFF

J gene: TRBJ1-1
clone size: .
D gene: .
V gene: TRBV6-1
CDR3 DNA: TGTGCCAGCGCCCGGGGGAGGTGGGAGGCTTTCTTT
CDR3 protein: CASARGRWEAFF

J gene: TRBJ2-3
clone size: .
D gene: .
V gene: TRBV7-6
CDR3 DNA: TGTGCCAGCAGCTTAGTTTCCGGGGCTGCAGATACGCAGTATTTT
CDR3 protein: CASSLVSGAADTQYF

J gene: TRBJ1-5
clone size: .
D gene: .
V gene: TRBV6-6
CDR3 DNA: TGTGCCAGCAGTTACTCGGCGGGTTGGAGCAATCAGCCCCAGCATTTT
CDR3 protein: CASSYSAGWSNQPQHF

J gene: TRBJ1-2
clone size: few
D gene: TRBD1
V gene: TRBV29-1
CDR3 DNA: TGCAGCGTTCCGGGACAGGAATATGGCTACACCTTC
CDR3 protein: CSVPGQEYGYTF

J gene: TRBJ2-6
clone size: .
D gene: .
V gene: TRBV6-4
CDR3 DNA: TGTGCCAGCAGTGACGGGCAGCGTGCTGGTACTGGGGCCAACGTCCTGACTTTC
CDR3 protein: CASSDGQRAGTGANVLTF

J gene: TRBJ1-1
clone size: .
D gene: TRBD1
V gene: TRBV18
CDR3 DNA: TGTGCCAGCTCACCACCGGGGACAGGGGGAAGTAACACTGAAGCTTTCTTT
CDR3 protein: CASSPPGTGGSNTEAFF

J gene: TRBJ2-3
clone size: .
D gene: .
V gene: TRBV30
CDR3 DNA: TGTGCCTGGCTCCGGGACCTTCCTTCTTGCAGCACAGATACGCAGTATTTT
CDR3 protein: CAWLRDLPSCSTDTQYF

J gene: TRBJ1-6
clone size: .
D gene: TRBD1
V gene: TRBV5-4
CDR3 DNA: TGTGCCAGCAGCTTGGGGACAGGCCCAGCCCTCCACTTT
CDR3 protein: CASSLGTGPALHF

J gene: TRBJ2-3
clone size: .
D gene: .
V gene: TRBV5-8
CDR3 DNA: TGTGCCAGCAGCTCTGACTTGAATACGCAGTATTTT
CDR3 protein: CASSSDLNTQYF

J gene: TRBJ2-7
clone size: .
D gene: TRBD2
V gene: TRBV2
CDR3 DNA: TGTGCCAGCAGTGAATCGGGGGGATGGTTTGGCGAGCAGTACTTC
CDR3 protein: CASSESGGWFGEQYF

J gene: TRBJ1-5
clone size: .
D gene: .
V gene: TRBV6-1
CDR3 DNA: TGTGCCAGCAGTGAATTGGGTCATCAGCCCCAGCATTTT
CDR3 protein: CASSELGHQPQHF

J gene: TRBJ1-2
clone size: few
D gene: .
V gene: TRBV15
CDR3 DNA: TGTGCCACCAGCAGAGGGGTTAACTATGGCTACACCTTC
CDR3 protein: CATSRGVNYGYTF

J gene: TRBJ2-4
clone size: .
D gene: .
V gene: TRBV6-4
CDR3 DNA: TGTGCCAGCCCCTGTCTAGCCAAAAACATTCAGTACTTC
CDR3 protein: CASPCLAKNIQYF